These T cell receptor beta chains were read from a single sample in a study of blood T cell repertoires in COVID-19. Clones were read by immunoSEQ multiplex PCR, and TCRdb kept only the in-frame ones, dropping some. The sample has 79,000 or so clones; 80% to 90% are singletons. The sample was peripheral blood. The receptors shown here come from a human donor in a cohort sampled during active COVID-19. Each CDR3 is given with its conserved first and last residue. A D gene is named only where the DNA matches it firmly. Size values are once, few and many counts, or a class for expanded clones, and some rows have none.

j_gene: TRBJ1-1; d_gene: NA; v_gene: TRBV3-1/TRBV3-2; abundance: few; CDR3aa: CASSQWYGTEAFF; CDR3nt: TGTGCCAGCAGCCAGTGGTACGGCACTGAAGCTTTCTTT
j_gene: TRBJ1-2; d_gene: NA; v_gene: TRBV11-2; abundance: NA; CDR3aa: CASSLGEAGGYTF; CDR3nt: TGTGCCAGCAGCTTAGGTGAAGCGGGAGGCTACACCTTC
j_gene: TRBJ2-1; d_gene: TRBD2; v_gene: TRBV2; abundance: NA; CDR3aa: CATRAGEGDQQQFF; CDR3nt: TGTGCCACCCGTGCGGGAGAAGGGGACCAGCAGCAGTTCTTC
j_gene: TRBJ2-7; d_gene: NA; v_gene: TRBV30; abundance: once; CDR3aa: CAWSVGGPSYEQYF; CDR3nt: TGTGCCTGGAGTGTAGGGGGTCCCTCCTACGAGCAGTACTTC
j_gene: TRBJ1-1; d_gene: NA; v_gene: TRBV27; abundance: NA; CDR3aa: CASTPWGHGNTEAFF; CDR3nt: TGTGCCAGCACCCCCTGGGGGCATGGGAACACTGAAGCTTTCTTT
j_gene: TRBJ2-3; d_gene: TRBD2; v_gene: TRBV7-2; abundance: NA; CDR3aa: CASSLAVAGGPGTQYF; CDR3nt: TGTGCCAGCAGCTTAGCGGTAGCGGGAGGGCCGGGCACGCAGTATTTT
j_gene: TRBJ1-1; d_gene: NA; v_gene: TRBV12-3/TRBV12-4; abundance: NA; CDR3aa: CASSSTGDAAFF; CDR3nt: TGTGCCAGCAGTTCCACGGGGGACGCGGCTTTCTTT
j_gene: TRBJ2-3; d_gene: NA; v_gene: TRBV7-3; abundance: NA; CDR3aa: CASSFNGALGTDTQYF; CDR3nt: TGTGCCAGCAGCTTTAACGGAGCACTAGGTACAGATACGCAGTATTTT
j_gene: TRBJ1-2; d_gene: TRBD1; v_gene: TRBV28; abundance: few; CDR3aa: CASLRGELNYGYTF; CDR3nt: TGTGCCAGCCTCAGGGGGGAATTAAACTATGGCTACACCTTC
j_gene: TRBJ2-2; d_gene: NA; v_gene: TRBV11-3; abundance: few; CDR3aa: CASSHSSAANTGELFF; CDR3nt: TGTGCCAGCAGCCATTCTAGCGCGGCGAACACCGGGGAGCTGTTTTTT
j_gene: TRBJ1-3; d_gene: NA; v_gene: TRBV18; abundance: NA; CDR3aa: CASSPRQSNSGNTIYF; CDR3nt: TGTGCCAGCTCACCGAGACAGAGTAACTCTGGAAACACCATATATTTT
j_gene: TRBJ2-7; d_gene: TRBD1; v_gene: TRBV6-5; abundance: NA; CDR3aa: CASIPLDRGLNEQYF; CDR3nt: TGTGCCAGCATTCCGTTGGACAGGGGGCTCAACGAGCAGTACTTC
j_gene: TRBJ2-5; d_gene: TRBD2; v_gene: TRBV3-1/TRBV3-2; abundance: NA; CDR3aa: CASSLGTSGTTKAVGYF; CDR3nt: TGTGCCAGCAGCCTAGGGACTAGCGGGACTACTAAAGCGGTCGGGTACTTC
j_gene: TRBJ2-1; d_gene: TRBD2; v_gene: TRBV2; abundance: NA; CDR3aa: CASRAGTSGVSSYNEQFF; CDR3nt: TGTGCCAGCAGAGCCGGGACTAGCGGGGTCAGCTCCTACAATGAGCAGTTCTTC
j_gene: TRBJ2-1; d_gene: TRBD2; v_gene: TRBV5-1; abundance: NA; CDR3aa: CASSFSGTSGLDEQFF; CDR3nt: TGCGCCAGCAGCTTTTCCGGGACTAGCGGGCTGGATGAGCAGTTCTTC
j_gene: TRBJ2-3; d_gene: TRBD2; v_gene: TRBV19; abundance: medium-sized; CDR3aa: CASRLAGDTQYF; CDR3nt: TGTGCCAGTAGACTAGCGGGAGATACGCAGTATTTT
j_gene: TRBJ2-1; d_gene: TRBD2; v_gene: TRBV6-9; abundance: once; CDR3aa: CASGQGTSGNPGGNEQFF; CDR3nt: TGTGCCAGCGGACAAGGGACTAGCGGGAACCCAGGGGGGAATGAGCAGTTCTTC
j_gene: TRBJ2-7; d_gene: NA; v_gene: TRBV9; abundance: NA; CDR3aa: CASSVGGRGGASYEQYF; CDR3nt: TGTGCCAGCAGCGTAGGAGGGAGGGGGGGAGCTTCCTACGAGCAGTACTTC
j_gene: TRBJ2-1; d_gene: NA; v_gene: TRBV2; abundance: NA; CDR3aa: CASSDTSYNEQFF; CDR3nt: TGTGCCAGCAGTGATACCAGTTACAATGAGCAGTTCTTC
j_gene: TRBJ2-7; d_gene: TRBD1; v_gene: TRBV24-1; abundance: NA; CDR3aa: CATSDPGTGTYEQYF; CDR3nt: TGTGCCACCAGTGACCCCGGGACAGGGACCTACGAGCAGTACTTC
j_gene: TRBJ2-7; d_gene: NA; v_gene: TRBV3-1/TRBV3-2; abundance: few; CDR3aa: CASSQDIGGAPYEQYF; CDR3nt: TGTGCCAGCAGCCAAGACATCGGTGGGGCCCCCTACGAGCAGTACTTC
j_gene: TRBJ2-7; d_gene: NA; v_gene: TRBV6-2/TRBV6-3; abundance: NA; CDR3aa: CASSLKRVSSYEQYF; CDR3nt: TGTGCCAGCAGCCTTAAGCGGGTTAGCTCCTACGAGCAGTACTTC
j_gene: TRBJ2-7; d_gene: TRBD1; v_gene: TRBV18; abundance: NA; CDR3aa: CASSPNLGQRTYEQYF; CDR3nt: TGTGCCAGCTCACCTAACCTGGGACAGCGAACCTACGAGCAGTACTTC
j_gene: TRBJ2-1; d_gene: NA; v_gene: TRBV5-1; abundance: NA; CDR3aa: CASSFGGEYNEQFF; CDR3nt: TGCGCCAGCAGCTTTGGAGGTGAATACAATGAGCAGTTCTTC
j_gene: TRBJ2-2; d_gene: TRBD2; v_gene: TRBV6-5; abundance: once; CDR3aa: CASSYALAGAGELFF; CDR3nt: TGTGCCAGCAGTTACGCGCTAGCGGGAGCCGGGGAGCTGTTTTTT
j_gene: TRBJ2-1; d_gene: NA; v_gene: TRBV28; abundance: medium-sized; CDR3aa: CASSYPGGQRGEQFF; CDR3nt: TGTGCCAGCAGTTACCCCGGAGGGCAAAGGGGTGAGCAGTTCTTC
j_gene: TRBJ2-7; d_gene: TRBD2; v_gene: TRBV9; abundance: NA; CDR3aa: CASSVDAGGSPRYEQYF; CDR3nt: TGTGCCAGCAGCGTAGATGCGGGGGGGTCCCCTAGGTACGAGCAGTACTTC
j_gene: TRBJ2-7; d_gene: NA; v_gene: TRBV11-2; abundance: NA; CDR3aa: CASSFNNYEQYF; CDR3nt: TGTGCCAGCAGCTTTAACAACTACGAGCAGTACTTC
j_gene: TRBJ2-7; d_gene: NA; v_gene: TRBV5-1; abundance: NA; CDR3aa: CASSLRGLVEDEQYF; CDR3nt: TGCGCCAGCAGCTTGAGGGGGTTGGTAGAGGACGAGCAGTACTTC
j_gene: TRBJ2-1; d_gene: NA; v_gene: TRBV5-1; abundance: NA; CDR3aa: CASSLEELAEYNEQFF; CDR3nt: TGCGCCAGCAGCTTGGAAGAACTAGCCGAGTACAATGAGCAGTTCTTC
j_gene: TRBJ1-5; d_gene: TRBD1; v_gene: TRBV28; abundance: NA; CDR3aa: CASSPRQGSQPQHF; CDR3nt: TGTGCCAGCAGTCCACGACAGGGAAGTCAGCCCCAGCATTTT
j_gene: TRBJ2-2; d_gene: NA; v_gene: TRBV11-1; abundance: NA; CDR3aa: CASSLNRNTGELFF; CDR3nt: TGTGCCAGCAGCCTGAACAGGAACACCGGGGAGCTGTTTTTT
j_gene: TRBJ2-3; d_gene: NA; v_gene: TRBV29-1; abundance: NA; CDR3aa: CSVPPAEITDTQYF; CDR3nt: TGCAGCGTCCCTCCAGCGGAGATCACAGATACGCAGTATTTT
j_gene: TRBJ2-3; d_gene: NA; v_gene: TRBV18; abundance: NA; CDR3aa: CASSPVQKGDTQYF; CDR3nt: TGTGCCAGCTCACCAGTTCAGAAGGGGGATACGCAGTATTTT
j_gene: TRBJ1-2; d_gene: NA; v_gene: TRBV19; abundance: NA; CDR3aa: CASSRQGNAAGYTF; CDR3nt: TGTGCCAGTAGCCGGCAGGGTAACGCCGCGGGCTACACCTTC
j_gene: TRBJ2-7; d_gene: NA; v_gene: TRBV5-4; abundance: NA; CDR3aa: CALRGEQYF; CDR3nt: TGTGCCCTCAGGGGCGAGCAGTACTTC
j_gene: TRBJ2-7; d_gene: NA; v_gene: TRBV28; abundance: NA; CDR3aa: CASSLGRASEQYF; CDR3nt: TGTGCCAGCAGTTTGGGCAGGGCTTCCGAGCAGTACTTC
j_gene: TRBJ2-2; d_gene: NA; v_gene: TRBV4-1; abundance: NA; CDR3aa: CASSQDLSGELFF; CDR3nt: TGCGCCAGCAGCCAAGATCTGAGCGGGGAGCTGTTTTTT
j_gene: TRBJ2-3; d_gene: TRBD2; v_gene: TRBV11-2; abundance: NA; CDR3aa: CASSSWTSATDTQYF; CDR3nt: TGTGCCAGCAGTTCTTGGACTAGCGCCACAGATACGCAGTATTTT
j_gene: TRBJ2-2; d_gene: NA; v_gene: TRBV30; abundance: NA; CDR3aa: CAYRQVSTGELFF; CDR3nt: TGTGCCTATCGACAGGTGTCGACCGGGGAGCTGTTTTTT